Below are 14 T cell receptor beta chains sequenced from a single sample in a study of control samples from healthy donors and cancer patients. Sequenced by immunoSEQ multiplex PCR; TCRdb stores in-frame clones only, minus some. Of just over 80,000 clones in the sample, roughly 93% are singletons; the top ten hold 4.8%. Sequencing input: blood. The receptor source for this set is a woman under 30 in good health.

The chain uses TRBV29-1 and TRBJ2-5; 12 bases are shared with TRBD1. This CDR3 is built from 17 residues. From germline, CDR1 is SQVTM and CDR2 ANQGSEA. The J segment lost 0 bases and the V segment lost 4 bases, leaving 9 bases of the junction unmatched. In DNA form, the CDR3 reads TGCAGCGTTGCAACTTCGGGACAGGGGGCTTACCAAGAGACCCAGTACTTC. Translation: CSVATSGQGAYQETQYF.

The chain combines TRBV6-2 or TRBV6-3 with TRBJ2-6; 7 nucleotides align to TRBD2. CDR3 length: 16 residues. Per the germline V gene, CDR1 is MNHEY and CDR2 is SVGEGT. The ends lost 5 bases at V and 2 bases at J; junction bases unmatched: 6. CDR3 protein: CASSIQSGTGANVLTF. CDR3 sequence (DNA): TGTGCCAGCAGTATCCAAAGCGGGACTGGGGCCAACGTCCTGACTTTC.

V and J are TRBV24-1 and TRBJ2-1; 7 nucleotides agree with TRBD1. Germline V gene lookup returns CDR1 KGHDR and CDR2 SFDVKD. Trimming removed 4 bases from V and 4 bases from J; junction bases left unmatched: 9. The CDR3 runs 16 residues. In nucleotides, the CDR3 is TGTGCCACCAGTGAAGTAGAGACAGGGAAGTACAATGAGCAGTTCTTC. It encodes CATSEVETGKYNEQFF.

The rearrangement links TRBV11-3 to TRBJ2-5; no clear D gene. V was clipped by 2 bases and J by 3 bases, with 7 bases between them. CDR3 length: 13 amino acids. The germline V gene encodes CDR1 SGHNT and CDR2 YENEEA. This CDR3 reads CASSLNSKETQYF. The DNA for the CDR3 is TGTGCCAGCAGCTTAAACAGCAAAGAGACCCAGTACTTC.

V is TRBV2 and J is TRBJ2-7, with 11 bases lining up with TRBD1. The CDR3 covers 16 residues. Germline V CDR1 and CDR2: SNHLY, FYNNEI. J lost 4 bases, V lost 2 bases, and 7 bases had no gene match. The CDR3 reads CASSEPGQGESYEQYF. The CDR3 nucleotides read TGTGCCAGCAGTGAACCGGGACAGGGGGAGTCATACGAGCAGTACTTC.

This sequence joins TRBV27 and TRBJ2-7; 13 bases align to TRBD2. Germline V lookup: CDR1 MNHEY, CDR2 SMNVEV (reference sequence). The CDR3 is 14 amino acids. With 5 bases clipped from V and 8 bases from J, the junction kept 6 bases outside the gene matches. CDR3 in DNA: TGTGCCAGCAGTGACGGACTAGCGGGAGTAAAGCAGTACTTC. It translates to CASSDGLAGVKQYF.

V usage is TRBV21-1 and J usage is TRBJ2-7. TRBV21-1 is annotated as a pseudogene. CDR3 length: 11 amino acids. CDR3 in DNA: TGTGCCAGCAGCAAAAATTACGAGCAGTACTTC. It yields the protein CASSKNYEQYF.

The chain couples TRBV14 to TRBJ2-1; D uncertain. V lost 4 bases and J lost 6, with 10 bases in between. Per germline, CDR1 SGHDN and CDR2 FVKESK. The CDR3 covers 13 residues. This chain's CDR3 is CASSPFLGNEQFF. In DNA form, the CDR3 reads TGTGCCAGCAGCCCCTTTTTGGGCAATGAGCAGTTCTTC.

V gene TRBV28 combines with J gene TRBJ1-2; TRBD1 matches 8 bases. CDR1 MDHEN and CDR2 SYDVKM come from the germline V gene. After removal of 10 bases from V and 4 bases from J, the junction contained 5 bases not matched to a gene. The CDR3 covers 12 residues. CDR3 residues: CATHRGAYGYTF. The CDR3 bases are TGTGCCACGCACAGGGGGGCCTATGGCTACACCTTC.

The V and J genes are TRBV9 and TRBJ1-2; maybe TRBD1 (6 bases). Germline lookup yields CDR1 SGDLS and CDR2 YYNGEE. This CDR3 has 15 residues. Between the trimmed V and J ends, which lost 4 bases and 6 bases, there was a span of 19 bases. In DNA form, the CDR3 reads TGTGCCAGCAGCCCTTTTGTGGGGGGCGTAGATGGCTACACCTTC. Its translation: CASSPFVGGVDGYTF.

The genes are TRBV7-2 and TRBJ2-7, with TRBD2 matching 10 bases. CDR1 and CDR2 from the germline V gene are SGHTA and FQGNSA. J gave up 4 bases and V 5 bases, and 11 bases lay outside the gene matches. The CDR3 length is 16 residues. The CDR3 nucleotides are TGTGCCAGCAGCCCCTATGGGCTAGCGGGAGTATACGAGCAGTACTTC. Its protein product is CASSPYGLAGVYEQYF.

The J gene is TRBJ1-1, the V gene TRBV27; possibly TRBD1 for D (5 bases). V lost 7 bases, J lost 3 bases, and 21 bases lay in between. Germline V gene data show CDR1 as MNHEY and CDR2 as SMNVEV (reference sequence). This CDR3 contains 16 residues. This chain's CDR3 is CASKLLAGDWDTEAFF. The CDR3 region has the DNA TGTGCCAGCAAACTCCTTGCGGGGGACTGGGACACTGAAGCTTTCTTT.

This chain uses TRBV5-1 with TRBJ2-1; 9 bases match TRBD1. Germline assignment: CDR1 SGHRS and CDR2 YFSETQ. Trimming cost V 1 base and J 5 bases; bases outside gene matches: 7. This CDR3 is 16 amino acids long. The CDR3 sequence is CASSLTGTGLDNEQFF. CDR3 in DNA: TGCGCCAGCAGCTTGACCGGGACAGGGTTGGACAATGAGCAGTTCTTC.

The V and J genes are TRBV27 and TRBJ2-2; D is perhaps TRBD1 or TRBD2 (5 bases each). Trimming cost V 5 bases and J 9 bases, with 19 bases left between them. This CDR3 has 15 amino acids. The germline CDR1 and CDR2 sequences are MNHEY and SMNVEV (reference sequence). This CDR3 is CASSNTGTHPWELFF. CDR3 nucleotides: TGTGCCAGCAGTAATACTGGGACCCACCCATGGGAGCTGTTTTTT.